This T cell receptor beta chain was documented in a study of cytomegalovirus exposure and HLA in healthy donors. Findings of the study overall: Per a later analysis, HLA-associated TCR beta chains showed more clonal expansion than other, equally common TCR beta chains. Owing to their indistinguishability, certain V segments, notably TRBV6-2 and TRBV6-3, were excluded.

The table lists this clone with a count of one. Its antigen is as yet unknown. PCR involved 60 Vbeta and 13 Jbeta primers. Sequencing used immunoSEQ multiplex PCR; TCRdb keeps in-frame clones, though not all of them. The table records 40,000 to 60,000 clones, around 70% of them present only once. This CDR3 contains 14 residues. Between the trimmed V and J ends, which lost 4 bases and 4 bases, there was a span of 14 bases. Germline V gives CDR1 SGDLS, CDR2 YYNGEE. The sample taken for sequencing was PBMCs. The TCR was taken from a woman aged 45 to 65 in good health and CMV-seronegative. The gene calls are TRBV9 and TRBJ1-1, with D perhaps matching TRBD1 (5 bases). As DNA, the CDR3 is TGTGCCAGCAGCCACCTGGGGGGAGGCACTGAAGCTTTCTTT. Amino acids: CASSHLGGGTEAFF.